The next 18 T cell receptor beta chains were all read from a single sample in a study of blood T cell repertoires in COVID-19. Repertoires were generated with immunoSEQ multiplex PCR, while TCRdb's copy carries only in-frame clones and drops some. The repertoire includes 300,000 to 450,000 clones, more than 75% of them detected once, and 0.9% to 1.5% sits in the top ten. The sample consisted of PBMCs or T cells enriched from blood (not recorded which). Receptors originate from a woman aged 18-29 years who had recovered from COVID-19.

The V and J genes are TRBV30 and TRBJ1-1, with 7 nucleotides matching TRBD1. Unmatched junction bases numbered 12, after V lost 4 bases and J lost 4 bases. This CDR3 is built from 15 residues. Germline V gives CDR1 GTSNPN, CDR2 SVGIG (reference sequence). Here the CDR3 reads CAWTILTGDFTEAFF. In DNA, the CDR3 is TGTGCCTGGACGATACTTACAGGGGATTTCACTGAAGCTTTCTTT.

The CDR3 sequence: CASSLVGGNQPQHF. CDR3 DNA: TGTGCCAGCAGCTTGGTCGGAGGGAATCAGCCCCAGCATTTT. The V call is TRBV5-5, the J call TRBJ1-5; D call uncertain. The CDR3 loop spans 14 amino acids. From germline, CDR1 is SGHKS and CDR2 YYEKEE (reference sequence). V gave up 0 bases and J gave up 4 bases, with 8 bases separating them.

V usage is TRBV6-6 and J usage is TRBJ2-1; 10 bases are a match to TRBD1. The length of the CDR3 is 16 residues. The germline gives CDR1 MNHNY, CDR2 SVGAGI (reference sequence). Trimming cost V 2 bases and J 7 bases; bases outside gene matches: 8. CDR3 amino acids: CASSYPPDRGGNEQFF. CDR3 in DNA: TGTGCCAGCAGTTACCCTCCGGACAGGGGGGGGAATGAGCAGTTCTTC.

In its sample, this clone was seen a few times. This chain links TRBV19 with TRBJ1-1; no firm D call. V lost 3 bases and J lost 2, with 7 bases in between. The CDR3 runs to 13 residues. Per the germline V gene, CDR1 is LNHDA and CDR2 is SQIVND (reference sequence). For the CDR3, the DNA is TGTGCCAGTAGTATTCGGGTCAACACTGAAGCTTTCTTT. Residues: CASSIRVNTEAFF.

This chain connects TRBV7-3 to TRBJ2-5; a possible D gene is TRBD1 (6 bases). The germline V gene has CDR1 SGHTA and CDR2 FQGTGA. The length of the CDR3 is 15 residues. V was cut by 6 bases and J by 0 bases, with 14 bases left in between. Here the CDR3 reads CASRRTGSYQETQYF. Here the CDR3 DNA reads TGTGCCAGCAGGAGAACAGGGTCATACCAAGAGACCCAGTACTTC.

This clone was seen a single time. V gene TRBV6-5 combines with J gene TRBJ1-5; no definite D call. CDR3 length: 15 amino acids. The V end lost 7 bases, the J end lost 3 bases, and 16 bases lay between the germline ends. Germline V gives CDR1 MNHEY, CDR2 SVGAGI. As DNA, the CDR3 is TGTGCCAGCAAGGCAGGACTGGGTCTCAATCAGCCCCAGCATTTT. Translation gives CASKAGLGLNQPQHF.

This clone occurred once. The CDR3 loop is CASSAGTSGATDTQYF. Here the CDR3 DNA reads TGTGCCAGCAGTGCGGGGACTAGCGGGGCTACAGATACGCAGTATTTT. The chain links TRBV9 to TRBJ2-3; 13 positions agree with TRBD2. The CDR3 sequence is 16 residues long. V shed 5 bases and J 3 bases; nucleotides not matched to a gene: 6. CDR1 SGDLS and CDR2 YYNGEE come from the germline V gene.

The chain carries TRBV4-2 and TRBJ2-1; TRBD1 is a possible D gene (5 bases). From germline, CDR1 is LGHNA and CDR2 YNFKEQ. The CDR3 totals 15 residues. The V end was cut by 0 bases, the J end by 6 bases, with 12 bases between. DNA of the CDR3: TGTGCCAGCAGCCAAGATGGGCCAGGGCCCAATGAGCAGTTCTTC. Its translation: CASSQDGPGPNEQFF.

The chain uses TRBV19 and TRBJ2-2, with 8 bases matching TRBD2. CDR3 length equals 17 residues. V dropped 3 bases and J dropped 5; count of bases not matched to a gene: 11. The germline gives CDR1 LNHDA, CDR2 SQIVND (reference sequence). The CDR3 bases are TGTGCCAGTAGTATTGTGCTAGCGGGTAGTGGGACCGGGGAGCTGTTTTTT. Amino acids: CASSIVLAGSGTGELFF.

The rearrangement links TRBV5-1 to TRBJ2-3; 9 positions agree with TRBD1. Germline CDR1 reads SGHRS; CDR2 reads YFSETQ. The CDR3 totals 16 residues. J lost 1 base, V lost 3 bases, and 6 bases had no gene match. The CDR3 region is CASSSGQGWGTDTQYF. DNA of the CDR3: TGCGCCAGCAGCTCCGGACAGGGGTGGGGCACAGATACGCAGTATTTT.

The chain has TRBV23-1 and TRBJ2-5; TRBD2 is a possible D gene (5 bases). TRBV23-1 is an ORF; its function is uncertain. Trimming cost V 1 base and J 3 bases, with 12 bases left between them. This CDR3 comprises 15 residues. The CDR3 region is CASSQWSGEKETQYF. CDR3 in DNA: TGCGCCAGCAGTCAATGGTCCGGGGAGAAAGAGACCCAGTACTTC.

The chain has TRBV14 and TRBJ1-1; D is uncertain. Per germline, CDR1 SGHDN and CDR2 FVKESK. This CDR3 contains 13 residues. V was clipped by 5 bases and J by 10 bases, with 17 bases between them. DNA of the CDR3: TGTGCCAGCAGCACCCGGCCAGGTGGTGGAGCTTTCTTT. Translated: CASSTRPGGGAFF.

V gene TRBV19 combines with J gene TRBJ1-4; possibly TRBD1 for D (6 bases). The CDR3 has 15 amino acids. Germline V lookup: CDR1 LNHDA, CDR2 SQIVND (reference sequence). V gave up 4 bases and J gave up 0 bases, with 9 bases separating them. In nucleotides, the CDR3 is TGTGCCAGTAGTACGGACAGAGCAACTAATGAAAAACTGTTTTTT. Residues: CASSTDRATNEKLFF.

This clone was seen a single time. The V and J genes are TRBV30 and TRBJ2-3; D remains unclear. The germline CDR1 and CDR2 sequences are GTSNPN and SVGIG (reference sequence). The CDR3 runs to 13 residues. V was cut by 1 base and J by 9 bases, with 14 bases left in between. The CDR3 nucleotides are TGTGCCTGGAGTGAAACTGCGCCAGCGACGCAGTATTTT. As protein: CAWSETAPATQYF.

V is TRBV7-6 and J is TRBJ2-2; 9 bases line up with TRBD1. V shed 5 bases and J 6 bases; nucleotides not matched to a gene: 7. Germline V gives CDR1 SGHVS, CDR2 FNYEAQ. The CDR3 covers 15 residues. The CDR3 here is CASSAVQGASGELFF. CDR3 coding DNA: TGTGCCAGCAGCGCCGTACAGGGGGCTTCCGGGGAGCTGTTTTTT.

The chain employs TRBV4-2 and TRBJ1-4, with 7 bases that match TRBD1. J lost 1 base, V lost 4 bases, and 6 bases had no gene match. The CDR3 has 16 amino acids. Germline-derived CDR1 and CDR2 are LGHNA and YNFKEQ. In DNA, the CDR3 is TGTGCCAGCAGCCCCCGACAGGGTGTAACTAATGAAAAACTGTTTTTT. It is translated as CASSPRQGVTNEKLFF.

The CDR3 coding sequence is TGCGCCAGCAGCCAAGATAAGGGGCGCGGCACTGAAGCTTTCTTT. Residues: CASSQDKGRGTEAFF. V and J are TRBV4-1 and TRBJ1-1; perhaps TRBD1 as D (5 bases). The CDR3 contains 15 residues. The germline V and J ends were trimmed by 0 bases and 4 bases, with 12 bases remaining between them. The germline CDR1 and CDR2 sequences are MGHRA and YSYEKL.

The CDR3 coding sequence is TGTGCCAGCGCTAGGGAGAATGAGCAGTTCTTC. Protein sequence: CASARENEQFF. V usage is TRBV6-5 and J usage is TRBJ2-1, with a possible D match to TRBD2 (5 bases). The germline CDR1 and CDR2 sequences are MNHEY and SVGAGI. The CDR3 loop spans 11 amino acids. Deletions cut 8 bases from V and 7 bases from J, with 9 bases between.